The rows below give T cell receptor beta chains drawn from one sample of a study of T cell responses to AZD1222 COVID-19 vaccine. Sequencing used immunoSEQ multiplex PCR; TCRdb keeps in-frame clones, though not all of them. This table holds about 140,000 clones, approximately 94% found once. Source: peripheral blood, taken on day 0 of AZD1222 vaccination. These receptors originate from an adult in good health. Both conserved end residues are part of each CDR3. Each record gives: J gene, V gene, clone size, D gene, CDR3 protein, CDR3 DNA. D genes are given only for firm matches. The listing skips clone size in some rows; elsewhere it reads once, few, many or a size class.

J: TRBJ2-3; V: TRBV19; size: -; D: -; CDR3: CASSIAGRSTDTQYF; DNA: TGTGCCAGTAGTATAGCGGGAAGAAGCACAGATACGCAGTATTTT
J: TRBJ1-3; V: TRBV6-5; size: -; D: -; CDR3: CASSFGNTIYF; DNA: TGTGCCAGCAGTTTCGGGAACACCATATATTTT
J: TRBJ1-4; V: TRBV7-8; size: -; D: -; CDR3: CASSKVFRGGGEKLFF; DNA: TGTGCCAGCAGCAAGGTCTTTCGGGGGGGAGGTGAAAAACTGTTTTTT
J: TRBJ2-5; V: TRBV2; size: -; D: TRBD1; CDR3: CASRRRQGIETQYF; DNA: TGTGCCAGCAGAAGGCGACAGGGGATCGAGACCCAGTACTTC
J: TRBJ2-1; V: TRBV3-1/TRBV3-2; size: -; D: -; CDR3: CASSQEGWRGTYNEQFF; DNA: TGTGCCAGCAGCCAAGAGGGTTGGCGGGGGACATACAATGAGCAGTTCTTC
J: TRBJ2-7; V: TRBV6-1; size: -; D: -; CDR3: CASSELGTAYEQYF; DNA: TGTGCCAGCAGTGAACTGGGGACGGCCTACGAGCAGTACTTC
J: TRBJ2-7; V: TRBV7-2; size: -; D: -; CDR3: CASSPQSEQYF; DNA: TGTGCCAGCAGCCCACAGTCCGAGCAGTACTTC
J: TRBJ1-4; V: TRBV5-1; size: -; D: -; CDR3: CASSLVGSPSEKLFF; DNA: TGCGCCAGCAGCCTAGTAGGGTCACCAAGTGAAAAACTGTTTTTT
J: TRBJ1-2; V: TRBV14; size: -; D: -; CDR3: CASSRGVGSVNYGYTF; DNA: TGTGCCAGCAGCCGTGGCGTGGGGAGCGTCAACTATGGCTACACCTTC
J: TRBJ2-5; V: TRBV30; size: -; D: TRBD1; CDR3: CAWSAGGFQETQYF; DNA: TGTGCCTGGAGTGCAGGGGGCTTTCAAGAGACCCAGTACTTC
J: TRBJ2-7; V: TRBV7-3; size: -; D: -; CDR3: CASSLKQGPYEQYF; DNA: TGTGCCAGCAGCTTAAAACAGGGACCCTACGAGCAGTACTTC
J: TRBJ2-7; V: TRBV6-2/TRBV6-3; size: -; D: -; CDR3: CASSRLFGGEQYF; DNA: TGTGCCAGCAGTCGGTTATTTGGAGGGGAACAGTACTTC
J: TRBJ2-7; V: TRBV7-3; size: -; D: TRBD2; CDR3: CASSSSGGASEQYF; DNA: TGTGCCAGCAGTTCCTCGGGAGGGGCCTCGGAGCAGTACTTC
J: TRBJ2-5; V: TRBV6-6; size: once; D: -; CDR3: CASSPLARVGPTQETQYF; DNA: TGTGCCAGCAGTCCCCTTGCCCGGGTGGGACCAACCCAAGAGACCCAGTACTTC
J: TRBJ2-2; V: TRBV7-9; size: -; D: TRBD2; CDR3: CASSLARTSGRGRTGELFF; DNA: TGTGCCAGCAGCTTAGCGCGGACTAGCGGGAGAGGGCGCACCGGGGAGCTGTTTTTT
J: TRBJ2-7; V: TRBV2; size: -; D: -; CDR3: CASRQLGGWYF; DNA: TGTGCCAGCAGGCAACTGGGGGGTTGGTACTTC
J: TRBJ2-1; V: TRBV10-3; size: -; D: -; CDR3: CAISESYEQFF; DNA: TGTGCCATCAGTGAGTCCTATGAGCAGTTCTTC
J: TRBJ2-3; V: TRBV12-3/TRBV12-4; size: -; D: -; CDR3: CASSFEDTQYF; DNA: TGTGCCAGCAGTTTCGAGGATACGCAGTATTTT
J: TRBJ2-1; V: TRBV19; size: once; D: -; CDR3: CASSRGREGFRNEQFF; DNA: TGTGCCAGTAGTAGGGGTCGGGAAGGGTTCCGCAATGAGCAGTTCTTC
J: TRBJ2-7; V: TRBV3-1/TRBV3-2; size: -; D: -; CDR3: CASSQNGYEQYF; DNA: TGTGCCAGCAGCCAAAACGGCTACGAGCAGTACTTC
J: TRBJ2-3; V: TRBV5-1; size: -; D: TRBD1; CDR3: CASSLSGTGLTDTQYF; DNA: TGCGCCAGCAGCTTGAGTGGGACAGGGTTGACAGATACGCAGTATTTT
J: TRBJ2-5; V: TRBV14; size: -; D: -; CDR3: CASSPWGQGETQYF; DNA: TGTGCCAGCAGCCCCTGGGGGCAGGGGGAGACCCAGTACTTC
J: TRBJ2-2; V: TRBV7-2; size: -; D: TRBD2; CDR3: CASSLGLNTGELFF; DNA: TGTGCCAGCAGCTTGGGACTAAACACCGGGGAGCTGTTTTTT
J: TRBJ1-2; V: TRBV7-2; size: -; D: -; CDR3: CASSYAGDMGGYTF; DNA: TGTGCCAGCAGCTATGCTGGGGATATGGGCGGCTACACCTTC
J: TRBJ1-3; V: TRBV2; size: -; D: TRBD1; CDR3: CASSEALHTGVVGNTIYF; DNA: TGTGCCAGCAGTGAAGCGCTCCACACAGGGGTGGTAGGAAACACCATATATTTT
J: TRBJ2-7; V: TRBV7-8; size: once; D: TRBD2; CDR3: CASLPRTSGDGYEQYF; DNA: TGTGCCAGTCTACCCCGGACTAGCGGGGACGGCTACGAGCAGTACTTC
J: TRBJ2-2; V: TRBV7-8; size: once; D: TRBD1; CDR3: CASSATGTGELFF; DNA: TGTGCCAGCAGCGCGACAGGGACCGGGGAGCTGTTTTTT
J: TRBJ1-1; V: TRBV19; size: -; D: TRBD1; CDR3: CASSIQSGRGLMNTEAFF; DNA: TGTGCCAGTAGTATTCAATCTGGCAGGGGGCTCATGAACACTGAAGCTTTCTTT
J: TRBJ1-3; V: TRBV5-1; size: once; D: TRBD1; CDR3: CASSPGQRNTIYF; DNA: TGCGCCAGCAGCCCGGGACAGAGAAACACCATATATTTT
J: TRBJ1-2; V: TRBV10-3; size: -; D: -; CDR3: CAISGVGGPNYGYTF; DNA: TGTGCCATCAGTGGGGTTGGGGGGCCTAACTATGGCTACACCTTC
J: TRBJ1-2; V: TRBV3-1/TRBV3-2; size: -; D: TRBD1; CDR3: CASTTGDNYGYTF; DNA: TGTGCCAGCACCACAGGGGATAACTATGGCTACACCTTC
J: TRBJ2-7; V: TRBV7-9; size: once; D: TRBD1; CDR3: CASSPRNGQGSYEQYF; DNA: TGTGCCAGCAGCCCCCGAAACGGACAGGGCTCCTACGAGCAGTACTTC
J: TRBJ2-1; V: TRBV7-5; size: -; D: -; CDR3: CVRSSPTDFGQFF; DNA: TGTGTCAGAAGCTCGCCGACGGACTTCGGGCAGTTCTTC
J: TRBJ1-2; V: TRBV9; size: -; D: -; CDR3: CASSPGAHANYGYTF; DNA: TGTGCCAGCAGCCCCGGGGCGCACGCTAACTATGGCTACACCTTC
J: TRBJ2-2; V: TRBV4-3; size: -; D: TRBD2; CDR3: CASSQYLAGGANTGELFF; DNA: TGCGCCAGCAGCCAATATTTGGCGGGGGGGGCGAACACCGGGGAGCTGTTTTTT
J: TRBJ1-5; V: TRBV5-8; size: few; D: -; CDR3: CASSLLGQPQHF; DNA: TGTGCCAGCAGCCTACTCGGTCAGCCCCAGCATTTT
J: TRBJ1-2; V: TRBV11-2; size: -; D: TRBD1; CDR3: CASSSGTGNYGYTF; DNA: TGTGCCAGCAGCTCCGGGACAGGAAACTATGGCTACACCTTC
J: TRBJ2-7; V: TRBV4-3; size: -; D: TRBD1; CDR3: CASSLLGQGGEQYF; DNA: TGCGCCAGCAGCCTTCTAGGACAGGGAGGTGAGCAGTACTTC
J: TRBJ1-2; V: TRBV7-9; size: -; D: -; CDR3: CASSLGHSGGYTF; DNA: TGTGCCAGCAGCTTAGGCCACAGTGGTGGCTACACCTTC
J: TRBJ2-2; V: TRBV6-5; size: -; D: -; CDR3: CASRGGTGELFF; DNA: TGTGCCAGCAGAGGGGGAACCGGGGAGCTGTTTTTT
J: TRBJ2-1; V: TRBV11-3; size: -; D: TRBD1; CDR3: CASSTQQGFNEQFF; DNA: TGTGCCAGCAGCACCCAACAGGGGTTCAATGAGCAGTTCTTC
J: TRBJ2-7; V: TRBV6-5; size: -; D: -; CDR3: CASSKQSSYEQYF; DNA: TGTGCCAGCAGTAAACAGAGCTCCTACGAGCAGTACTTC
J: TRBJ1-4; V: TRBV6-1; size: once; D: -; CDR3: CASSDRREEKLFF; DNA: TGTGCCAGCAGTGACCGGAGGGAAGAAAAACTGTTTTTT
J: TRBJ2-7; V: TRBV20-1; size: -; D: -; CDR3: CSASSETSYEQYF; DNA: TGCAGTGCTAGTAGCGAGACCTCCTACGAGCAGTACTTC
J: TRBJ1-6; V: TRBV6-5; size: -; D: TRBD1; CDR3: CASSYTLQGVDSPLHF; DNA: TGTGCCAGCAGTTACACCTTACAGGGGGTAGATTCACCCCTCCACTTT
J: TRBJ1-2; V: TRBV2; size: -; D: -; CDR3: CASTGFGNYGYTF; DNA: TGTGCCAGCACCGGATTTGGGAACTATGGCTACACCTTC